This T cell receptor (beta chain) came from a study of T cells in Graves' hyperthyroidism and ophthalmopathy. Per germline, CDR1 MNHNS and CDR2 SASEGT. The V and J ends lost 6 bases and 4 bases respectively, with 19 bases between them. The CDR3 covers 16 residues. This clonotype was seen a handful of times. Its antigen is not known. Hyperthyroidism was newly diagnosed in patients aged 18 to 65 (duration under 2 months). RNA transcripts provided the source from which TCR beta CDR3 regions were amplified. TCR CDR3 underwent first-round RT-PCR with the HTBI primer set. A single record per CDR3 protein comes from TCRdb applying MiXCR to the multiplex PCR reads. The profile covers roughly 380,000 distinct CDR3 sequences, with around 13% appearing a single time and 5.3% taken by the ten largest. Findings and caveats of the study: The model's output predicted ophthalmopathy at a median of roughly 6 months prior to onset. Most thyroid clonotypes expanded above 0.001 appeared in blood too.

The receptor comes from a woman aged 18 to 35 with Graves' hyperthyroidism. The specimen sequenced was blood. V gene TRBV6-1 combines with J gene TRBJ2-1; D possibly corresponds to TRBD2 (5 bases). This chain's CDR3 is CASSGHEGSKYNEQFF. The CDR3 DNA is TGTGCCAGCAGCGGTCATGAGGGATCGAAGTACAATGAGCAGTTCTTC.